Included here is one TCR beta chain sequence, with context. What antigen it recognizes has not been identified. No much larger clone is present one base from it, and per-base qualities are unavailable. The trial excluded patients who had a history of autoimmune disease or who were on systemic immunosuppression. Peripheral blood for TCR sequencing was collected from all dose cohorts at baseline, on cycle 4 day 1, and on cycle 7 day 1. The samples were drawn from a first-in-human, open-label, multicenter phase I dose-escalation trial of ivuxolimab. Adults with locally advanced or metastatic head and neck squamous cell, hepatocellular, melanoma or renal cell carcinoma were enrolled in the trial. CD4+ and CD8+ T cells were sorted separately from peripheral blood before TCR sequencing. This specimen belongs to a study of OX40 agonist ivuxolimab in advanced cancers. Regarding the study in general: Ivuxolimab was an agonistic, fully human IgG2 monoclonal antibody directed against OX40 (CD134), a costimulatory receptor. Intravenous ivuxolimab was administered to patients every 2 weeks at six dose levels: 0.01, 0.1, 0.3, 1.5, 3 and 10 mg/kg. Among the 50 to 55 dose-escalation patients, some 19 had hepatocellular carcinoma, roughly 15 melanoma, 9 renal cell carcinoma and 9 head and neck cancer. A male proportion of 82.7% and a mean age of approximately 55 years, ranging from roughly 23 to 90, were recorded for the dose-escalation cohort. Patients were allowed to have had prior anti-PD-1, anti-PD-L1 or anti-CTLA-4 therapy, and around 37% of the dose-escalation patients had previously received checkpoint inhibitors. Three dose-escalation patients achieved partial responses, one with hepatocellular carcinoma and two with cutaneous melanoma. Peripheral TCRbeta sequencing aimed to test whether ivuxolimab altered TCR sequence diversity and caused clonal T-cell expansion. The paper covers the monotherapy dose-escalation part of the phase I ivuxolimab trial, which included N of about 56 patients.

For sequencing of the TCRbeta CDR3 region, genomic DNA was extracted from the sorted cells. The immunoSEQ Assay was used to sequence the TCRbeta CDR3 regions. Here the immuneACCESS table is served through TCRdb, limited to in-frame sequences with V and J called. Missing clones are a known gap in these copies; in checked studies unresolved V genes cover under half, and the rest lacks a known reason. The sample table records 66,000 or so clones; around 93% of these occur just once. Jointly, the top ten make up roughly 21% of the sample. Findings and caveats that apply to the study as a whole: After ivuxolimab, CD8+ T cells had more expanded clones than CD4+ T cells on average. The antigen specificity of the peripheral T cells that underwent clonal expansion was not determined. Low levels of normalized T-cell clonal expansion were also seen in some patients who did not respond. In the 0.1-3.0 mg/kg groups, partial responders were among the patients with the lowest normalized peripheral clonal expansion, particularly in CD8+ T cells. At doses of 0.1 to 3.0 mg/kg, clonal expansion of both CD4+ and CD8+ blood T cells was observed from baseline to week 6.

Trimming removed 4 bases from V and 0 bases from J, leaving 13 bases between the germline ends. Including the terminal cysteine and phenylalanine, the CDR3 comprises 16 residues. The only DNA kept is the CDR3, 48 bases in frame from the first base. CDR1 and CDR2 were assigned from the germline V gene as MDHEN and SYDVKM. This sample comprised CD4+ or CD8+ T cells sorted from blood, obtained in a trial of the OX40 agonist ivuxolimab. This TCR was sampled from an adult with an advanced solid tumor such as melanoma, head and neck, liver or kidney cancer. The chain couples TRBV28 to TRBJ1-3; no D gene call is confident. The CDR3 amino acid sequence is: CASSSQSVYSGNTIYF. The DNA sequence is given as TGTGCCAGCAGTTCGCAGTCGGTATACTCTGGAAACACCATATATTTT.